The 21 T cell receptor beta chains listed next were all sequenced from one sample in a study of blood T cell repertoires in COVID-19. Profiling relied on immunoSEQ multiplex PCR, and the TCRdb table lists in-frame clones only, not all of them. This table has some 74,000 clones, approximately 80% appearing once. The sequenced sample consisted of peripheral blood. These TCRs come from an elderly man with acute or convalescent COVID-19.

The chain carries TRBV18 and TRBJ2-3; TRBD2 might be the D (6 bases). The CDR3 runs 14 residues. Between the trimmed V and J ends, which lost 6 bases and 6 bases, there was a span of 16 bases. The germline CDR1 and CDR2 sequences are KGHSH and LQKENI. The CDR3 DNA follows: TGTGCCAGCTCCCCCCGGGACTCCTTGGATACGCAGTATTTT. It is translated as CASSPRDSLDTQYF.

There are a few counts of this clone. The chain joins TRBV28 to TRBJ1-1; unclear D gene. CDR3 length: 13 amino acids. Germline values: CDR1 MDHEN, CDR2 SYDVKM. V shed 7 bases and J shed 3 bases, with 12 bases lying between them. CDR3 amino acids: CASKGGRHTEAFF. The CDR3 DNA reads TGTGCCAGCAAGGGAGGCAGACACACTGAAGCTTTCTTT. Filled out from reference TRBV28 and TRBJ1-1, the complete variable domain reads DVKVTQSSRYLVKRTGEKVFLECVQDMDHENMFWYRQDPGLGLRLIYFSYDVKMKEKGDIPEGYSVSREKKERFSLILESASTNQTSMYLCASKGGRHTEAFFGQGTRLTVV.

The chain combines TRBV5-8 with TRBJ1-6; 7 bases align to TRBD1. Germline-derived CDR1 and CDR2 are SGHTS and YDEGEE. V lost 4 bases, J lost 5 bases, and 6 bases stayed unmatched. The CDR3 has 15 amino acids. CDR3 in DNA: TGTGCCAGCAGCCATTTCGACAGGGATAATTCACCCCTCCACTTT. Translating it yields CASSHFDRDNSPLHF.

The chain links TRBV7-8 to TRBJ1-5; D remains ambiguous. The CDR3 covers 15 residues. Germline V gene lookup returns CDR1 SGHVS and CDR2 FQNEAQ. Trimming took 5 bases from V and 7 from J, leaving 18 bases between them. CDR3 amino acids: CASSPLRNEGQPQHF. CDR3 nucleotides: TGTGCCAGCAGCCCCCTTAGGAACGAGGGACAGCCCCAGCATTTT.

The chain couples TRBV5-1 to TRBJ1-1; D remains unclear. The germline V and J ends were trimmed by 3 bases and 7 bases, with 16 bases remaining between them. The CDR3 runs to 14 residues. Germline values: CDR1 SGHRS, CDR2 YFSETQ. CDR3 sequence: CASSYSGGLDEAFF. The CDR3 region has the DNA TGCGCCAGCAGCTATTCAGGAGGGCTAGATGAAGCTTTCTTT.

The chain links TRBV27 to TRBJ2-1, with TRBD1 matching over 8 bases. Germline CDR1 MNHEY, CDR2 SMNVEV (reference sequence). The length of the CDR3 is 15 residues. The ends lost 3 bases at V and 5 bases at J; junction bases unmatched: 6. The CDR3 DNA is TGTGCCAGCAGTTTTATGGGACAGGTGAACAATGAGCAGTTCTTC. Translated, it gives CASSFMGQVNNEQFF.

The J gene is TRBJ1-2, the V gene TRBV19; 10 nucleotides align to TRBD1. Germline trimming cut 8 bases from V and 3 bases from J; bases unmatched to any gene: 9. CDR1 is LNHDA and CDR2 is SQIVND in the germline V gene (reference sequence). This CDR3 has 15 residues. In nucleotides, the CDR3 is TGTGCCAGTGAGGGACGGGACAGGGGTTACTATGGCTACACCTTC. It translates to CASEGRDRGYYGYTF.

The rearrangement uses TRBV19 and TRBJ1-2; 7 nucleotides agree with TRBD1. The germline CDR1 and CDR2 sequences are LNHDA and SQIVND (reference sequence). This CDR3 has 16 amino acids. Unmatched junction bases numbered 12, after V lost 8 bases and J lost 0 bases. The CDR3 DNA reads as TGTGCCAGTCTACCACAGGGACAGAGAGCTAACTATGGCTACACCTTC. Translation gives CASLPQGQRANYGYTF.

This clone was seen a handful of times. V and J are TRBV15 and TRBJ1-1, with TRBD1 identical over 8 bases. V gave up 2 bases and J gave up 4 bases; unmatched junction bases: 6. Germline-derived CDR1 and CDR2 are LNHNV and YYDKDF (reference sequence). This CDR3 comprises 15 residues. The CDR3 sequence: CATSRRDRLGTEAFF. The CDR3 DNA is TGTGCCACCAGCAGACGGGACAGGTTGGGCACTGAAGCTTTCTTT. Based on the CDR3 plus reference TRBV15 and TRBJ1-1, the full variable domain is DAMVIQNPRYQVTQFGKPVTLSCSQTLNHNVMYWYQQKSSQAPKLLFHYYDKDFNNEADTPDNFQSRRPNTSFCFLDIRSPGLGDTAMYLCATSRRDRLGTEAFFGQGTRLTVV.

This clone was found once. The chain recombines TRBV7-2 with TRBJ1-5, with D perhaps matching TRBD1 (6 bases). V shed 4 bases and J shed 4 bases, with 14 bases lying between them. In germline, CDR1 is SGHTA, CDR2 FQGNSA. This CDR3 comprises 15 residues. CDR3 coding DNA: TGTGCCAGCAGCTCGCAGGGGATTTGGAATCAGCCCCAGCATTTT. Translated, it gives CASSSQGIWNQPQHF.

The rearrangement joins TRBV5-1 to TRBJ2-5; 7 bases match TRBD2. CDR1 is SGHRS and CDR2 is YFSETQ in the germline V gene. This CDR3 is 17 amino acids long. J was trimmed by 1 base and V by 4 bases; bases with no gene match: 13. Here the CDR3 reads CASSLGPRGGSQETQYF. The CDR3 coding sequence is TGCGCCAGCAGCCTGGGGCCCCGGGGCGGGAGCCAAGAGACCCAGTACTTC.

This clone was detected once. V gene TRBV5-8 combines with J gene TRBJ2-3, with D possibly being TRBD1 (5 bases). CDR3 length equals 16 residues. Germline V lookup: CDR1 SGHTS, CDR2 YDEGEE. V shed 0 bases and J shed 1 base, with 12 bases lying between them. The CDR3 loop reads CASSLEFLRGTDTQYF. CDR3 bases: TGTGCCAGCAGCTTGGAATTCCTCAGGGGCACAGATACGCAGTATTTT.

The chain uses TRBV4-3 and TRBJ1-3; a weak D match, TRBD1 (6 bases). The CDR3 loop spans 17 amino acids. Germline-derived CDR1 and CDR2 are LGHNA and YSLEER. V lost 0 bases to trimming and J lost 4 bases, with 16 bases between them. The CDR3 loop reads CASSQEGARGKGNTIYF. CDR3 DNA sequence: TGCGCCAGCAGCCAAGAAGGCGCCAGGGGAAAAGGAAACACCATATATTTT.

The J gene is TRBJ1-2, the V gene TRBV2, with a weak D call TRBD1 (6 bases). This CDR3 region has 15 residues. CDR1 and CDR2 (germline): SNHLY, FYNNEI. V shed 3 bases and J shed 4 bases, with 15 bases lying between them. DNA for the CDR3: TGTGCCAGCAGTGATCAGGGGCGAACTACCTATGGCTACACCTTC. Translating it yields CASSDQGRTTYGYTF.

The chain joins TRBV6-5 to TRBJ2-2; TRBD1 agrees at 10 bases. Trimming cost V 6 bases and J 5 bases; bases outside gene matches: 6. The CDR3 is 15 residues long. CDR1 is MNHEY, CDR2 SVGAGI, per germline. CDR3 DNA sequence: TGTGCCAGCAGGGGACAGGGGTATATTACCGGGGAGCTGTTTTTT. This translates into CASRGQGYITGELFF.

This chain joins TRBV6-5 and TRBJ1-1, with D unresolved. V lost 2 bases and J 0 bases, leaving 7 bases between the germline ends. The V gene's germline CDR1 is MNHEY and CDR2 SVGAGI. The CDR3 contains 14 residues. The DNA for the CDR3 is TGTGCCAGCAGTTACCAATCCATGAACACTGAAGCTTTCTTT. It yields the protein CASSYQSMNTEAFF.

The J gene is TRBJ1-4, the V gene TRBV5-6, with D unclear. This CDR3 has 14 residues. CDR1 and CDR2 from the germline V gene are SGHDT and YYEEEE. V was cut by 4 bases and J by 7 bases, with 14 bases left in between. The DNA of the CDR3 is TGTGCCAGCAGCCGGTTAGCTCCGGGTGAAAAACTGTTTTTT. Amino acid sequence: CASSRLAPGEKLFF.

The chain recombines TRBV21-1 with TRBJ2-1; the D segment call TRBD2 is taken from the table without a DNA check. TRBV21-1 counts as a pseudogene. The CDR3 has 17 residues. CDR3 amino acids: CASSKTGTSGSGNEQFF. The CDR3 bases are TGTGCCAGCAGCAAAACCGGGACTAGCGGGAGTGGGAATGAGCAGTTCTTC.

This sequence joins TRBV2 and TRBJ2-3; 8 positions agree with TRBD2. With 5 bases clipped from V and 1 base from J, the junction kept 8 bases outside the gene matches. Germline V gene sequence: CDR1 SNHLY, CDR2 FYNNEI. The CDR3 contains 16 residues. The CDR3 region is CASSPGPGRGTDTQYF. The CDR3 DNA reads as TGTGCCAGCAGTCCGGGACCCGGGAGGGGCACAGATACGCAGTATTTT.

This clone was detected only once. The chain has TRBV19 and TRBJ1-1, with D possibly matching TRBD1 (5 bases). This CDR3 has 13 residues. Trimming cost V 7 bases and J 1 base, with 10 bases left between them. From germline, CDR1 is LNHDA and CDR2 SQIVND (reference sequence). CDR3 sequence reads: CASTDQGNTEAFF. Here the CDR3 DNA reads TGTGCCAGTACGGATCAGGGGAACACTGAAGCTTTCTTT.

This rearrangement joins TRBV9 to TRBJ2-1, with D perhaps matching TRBD2 (6 bases). This CDR3 comprises 15 residues. V shed 4 bases and J shed 4 bases, with 15 bases lying between them. The germline gives CDR1 SGDLS, CDR2 YYNGEE. This CDR3 reads CASSLRDQSYNEQFF. The DNA of the CDR3 is TGTGCCAGCAGCTTGCGGGACCAAAGTTACAATGAGCAGTTCTTC.